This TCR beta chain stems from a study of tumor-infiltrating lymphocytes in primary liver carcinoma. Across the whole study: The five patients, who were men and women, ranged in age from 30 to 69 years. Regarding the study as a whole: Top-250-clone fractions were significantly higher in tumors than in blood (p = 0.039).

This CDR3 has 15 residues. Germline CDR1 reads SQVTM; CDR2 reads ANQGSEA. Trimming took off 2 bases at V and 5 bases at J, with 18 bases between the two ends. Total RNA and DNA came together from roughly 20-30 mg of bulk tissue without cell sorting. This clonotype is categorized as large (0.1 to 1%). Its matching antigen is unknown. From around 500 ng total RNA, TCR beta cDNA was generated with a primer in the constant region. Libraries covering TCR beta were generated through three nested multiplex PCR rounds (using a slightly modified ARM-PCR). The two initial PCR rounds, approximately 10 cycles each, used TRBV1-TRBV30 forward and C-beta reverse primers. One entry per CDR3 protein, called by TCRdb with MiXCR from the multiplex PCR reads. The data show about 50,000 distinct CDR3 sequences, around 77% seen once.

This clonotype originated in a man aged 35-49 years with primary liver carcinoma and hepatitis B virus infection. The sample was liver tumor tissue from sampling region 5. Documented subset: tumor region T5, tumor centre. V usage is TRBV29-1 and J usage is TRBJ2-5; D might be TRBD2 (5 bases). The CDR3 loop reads CSVESAAGRSETQYF. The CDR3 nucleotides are TGCAGCGTTGAATCCGCGGCGGGTAGATCGGAGACCCAGTACTTC. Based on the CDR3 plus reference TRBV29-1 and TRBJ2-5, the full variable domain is SAVISQKPSRDICQRGTSLTIQCQVDSQVTMMFWYRQQPGQSLTLIATANQGSEATYESGFVIDKFPISRPNLTFSTLTVSNMSPEDSSIYLCSVESAAGRSETQYFGPGTRLLVL.